This TCR beta chain is from a study of blood T cell repertoires in COVID-19. The overall study: Sites across the United States, Italy and Spain contributed samples from acute and convalescent COVID-19. T cells, B-cell-depleted T cells, or PBMCs provided the cDNA or gDNA that served as material.

Germline values: CDR1 KGHSH, CDR2 LQKENI. Trimming removed 4 bases from V and 0 bases from J; junction bases left unmatched: 6. The CDR3 is 16 residues long. Using immunoSEQ multiplex PCR, the repertoire was profiled, and TCRdb retains in-frame clones only, with some absent. This sample has roughly 78,000 clones, with roughly nine tenths found just once. The J gene is TRBJ2-1, the V gene TRBV18; 7 bases align to TRBD1. This TCR was recovered from a woman aged 55-69 years with acute or convalescent COVID-19. The specimen was peripheral blood. In nucleotides, the CDR3 is TGTGCCAGCTCACAACGGACAGGCGACTCCTACAATGAGCAGTTCTTC. The encoded protein is CASSQRTGDSYNEQFF.